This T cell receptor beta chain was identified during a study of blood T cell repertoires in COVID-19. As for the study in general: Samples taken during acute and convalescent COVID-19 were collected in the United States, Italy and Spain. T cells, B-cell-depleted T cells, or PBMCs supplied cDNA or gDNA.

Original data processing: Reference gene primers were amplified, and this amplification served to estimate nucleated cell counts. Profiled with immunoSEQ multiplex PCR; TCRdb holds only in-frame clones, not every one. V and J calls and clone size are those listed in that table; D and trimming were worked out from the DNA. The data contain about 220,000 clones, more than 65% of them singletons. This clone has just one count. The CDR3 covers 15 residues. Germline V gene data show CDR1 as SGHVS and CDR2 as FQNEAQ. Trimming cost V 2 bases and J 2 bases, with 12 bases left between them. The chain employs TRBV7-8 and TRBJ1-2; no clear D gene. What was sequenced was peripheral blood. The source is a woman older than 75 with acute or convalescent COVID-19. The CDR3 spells CASSLSTRSNYGYTF. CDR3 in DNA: TGTGCCAGCAGCTTATCAACGAGGTCGAACTATGGCTACACCTTC.